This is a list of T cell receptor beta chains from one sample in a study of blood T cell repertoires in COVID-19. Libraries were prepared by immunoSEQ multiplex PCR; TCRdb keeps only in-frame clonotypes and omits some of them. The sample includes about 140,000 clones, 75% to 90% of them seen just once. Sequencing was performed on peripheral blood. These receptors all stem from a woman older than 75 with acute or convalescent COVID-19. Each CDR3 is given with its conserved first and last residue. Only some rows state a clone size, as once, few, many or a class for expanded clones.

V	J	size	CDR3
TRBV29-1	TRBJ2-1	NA	CSVLRGYGEQFF
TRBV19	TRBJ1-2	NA	CASKREHYGYTF
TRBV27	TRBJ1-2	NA	CASSFAGLAYTF
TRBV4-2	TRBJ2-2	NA	CASSQALAGGTNGELFF
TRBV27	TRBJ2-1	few	CASRNRQTPSNEQFF
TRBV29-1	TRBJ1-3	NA	CSAETQAGNTIYF
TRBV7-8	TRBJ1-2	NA	CASSLLGGANYGYTF
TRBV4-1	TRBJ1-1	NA	CASSRSVAEEAFF
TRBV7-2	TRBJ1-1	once	CASSKQGTEAFF
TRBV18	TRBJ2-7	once	CASSPGDRGREQYF
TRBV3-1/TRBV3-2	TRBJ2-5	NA	CASSQDVTDYQETQYF
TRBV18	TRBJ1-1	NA	CASSMDKGIEAFF
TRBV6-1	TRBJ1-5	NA	CASSDGGAVQPQHF
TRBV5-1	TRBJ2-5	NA	CASSVRVEETQYF
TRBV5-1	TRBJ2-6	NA	CASSFSYGTGNVLTF
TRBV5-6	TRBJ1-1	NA	CASSFLGHRNTEAFF
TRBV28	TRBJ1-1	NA	CASSSQAWGHPEAFF
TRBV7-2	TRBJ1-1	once	CASSLNAGITEAFF
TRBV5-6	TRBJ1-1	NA	CASRTATGINTEAFF
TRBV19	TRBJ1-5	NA	CASNPQQGNQPQHF
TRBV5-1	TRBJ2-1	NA	CASSSTTTGEQFF
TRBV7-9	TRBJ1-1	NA	CASSLEGATEAFF
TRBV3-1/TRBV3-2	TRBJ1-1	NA	CASSPLDRKGAEAFF
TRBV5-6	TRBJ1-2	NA	CASSPPAAYGYTF
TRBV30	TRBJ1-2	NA	CAWSVLGVYGYTF
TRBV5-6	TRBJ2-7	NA	CASSLVGQGTYEQYF
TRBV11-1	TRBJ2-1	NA	CASSLGQRGSYNEQFF
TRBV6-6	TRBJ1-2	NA	CASSQTGDYGYTF
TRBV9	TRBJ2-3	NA	CASSVATQTDTQYF
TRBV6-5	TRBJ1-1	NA	CASSPDRAKAFF
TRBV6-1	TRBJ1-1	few	CASSDRGVNTEAFF
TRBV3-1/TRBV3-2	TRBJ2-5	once	CASSQDLRGGRETQYF
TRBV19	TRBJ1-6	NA	CASSMRGNYNSPLHF
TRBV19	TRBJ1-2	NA	CASSPNDGGRGYGYTF
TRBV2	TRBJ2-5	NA	CASSTLQGIGETQYF
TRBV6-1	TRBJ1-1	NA	CASSEIPTGSTEAFF
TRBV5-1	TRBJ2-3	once	CASSLVGQGGAGDTQYF
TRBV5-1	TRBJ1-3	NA	CASSISGNTIYF
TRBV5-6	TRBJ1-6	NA	CASSLIREINSPLHF
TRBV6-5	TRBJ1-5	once	CASSYDRQNQPQHF
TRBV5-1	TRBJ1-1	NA	CASSSGDRMNTEAFF